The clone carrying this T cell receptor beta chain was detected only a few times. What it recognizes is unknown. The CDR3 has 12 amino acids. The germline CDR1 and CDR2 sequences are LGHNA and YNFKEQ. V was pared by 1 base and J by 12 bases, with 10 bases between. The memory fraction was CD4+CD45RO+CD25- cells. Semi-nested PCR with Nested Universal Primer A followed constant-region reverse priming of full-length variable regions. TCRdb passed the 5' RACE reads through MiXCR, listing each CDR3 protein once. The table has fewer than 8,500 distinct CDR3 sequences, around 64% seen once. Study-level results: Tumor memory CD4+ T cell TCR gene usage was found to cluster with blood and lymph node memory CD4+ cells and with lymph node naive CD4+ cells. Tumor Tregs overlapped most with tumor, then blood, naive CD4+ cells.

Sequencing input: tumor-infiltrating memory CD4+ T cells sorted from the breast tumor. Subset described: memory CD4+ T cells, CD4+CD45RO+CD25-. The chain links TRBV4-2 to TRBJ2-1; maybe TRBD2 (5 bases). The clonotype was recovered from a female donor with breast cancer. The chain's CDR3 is CASSQGGITQFF. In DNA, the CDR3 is TGTGCCAGCAGCCAAGGAGGGATAACGCAGTTCTTC.